Each of the 18 T cell receptor beta chains below was sequenced from the same sample in a study of T cells in Graves' hyperthyroidism and ophthalmopathy. Amplification yielded TCR beta CDR3 regions, with RNA transcripts as the source. HTBI primers were employed in a first-round RT-PCR of the TCR CDR3. TCRdb re-called the multiplex PCR reads through MiXCR, storing one row per CDR3 protein. The sample lists more than 550,000 distinct CDR3 sequences, about 45% occurring once. Sequenced input: peripheral blood or thyroid tissue (not recorded which). The receptors were sampled from an adult man with Graves' disease, either hyperthyroidism or ophthalmopathy (not recorded which).

In its sample, this clonotype was seen many times. The chain recombines TRBV24-1 with TRBJ1-5; D may be TRBD1 (5 bases). The CDR3 has 14 residues. Germline V lookup: CDR1 KGHDR, CDR2 SFDVKD. V was shortened by 3 bases and J by 8 bases, with 13 bases between the two germline ends. The CDR3 here is CATSDASGGEPQHF. CDR3 DNA: TGTGCCACCAGTGATGCGTCAGGAGGGGAGCCCCAGCATTTT.

The genes are TRBV29-1 and TRBJ1-5, with 9 bases aligning to TRBD1. The CDR3 is made up of 13 amino acids. Germline values: CDR1 SQVTM, CDR2 ANQGSEA. The ends lost 8 bases at V and 3 bases at J; junction bases unmatched: 5. CDR3 nucleotides: TGCAGCACTACAGGGGGCCCCAATCAGCCCCAGCATTTT. It codes for CSTTGGPNQPQHF.

The V call is TRBV20-1, the J call TRBJ2-7; 8 bases are shared with TRBD1. Germline V gene lookup returns CDR1 DFQATT and CDR2 SNEGSKA (reference sequence). This CDR3 is 12 amino acids long. The trim removed 1 base at V and 6 bases at J, leaving 2 bases unmatched. The CDR3 DNA reads as TGCAGTGCTAGAGGCAGGGGGCGCGAGCAGTACTTC. Its protein is CSARGRGREQYF.

The table lists this clonotype with a few counts. The chain is built from TRBV7-3 and TRBJ2-2, with 8 bases matching TRBD2. The V segment lost 0 bases and the J segment 0 bases; nucleotides outside the gene matches: 3. Germline V gene sequence: CDR1 SGHTA, CDR2 FQGTGA. This CDR3 spans 17 amino acids. The CDR3 sequence is CASSLTAGGSNTGELFF. In DNA form, the CDR3 reads TGTGCCAGCAGCTTAACTGCGGGGGGTTCGAACACCGGGGAGCTGTTTTTT.

Regarding this clonotype: This could be a read error, since a much larger clone is one nucleotide away. The chain joins TRBV10-3 to TRBJ2-7; possible D gene TRBD1, 6 bases. Germline lookup yields CDR1 ENHRY and CDR2 SYGVKD. The V end lost 5 bases, the J end lost 1 base, and 9 bases lay between the germline ends. This CDR3 has 13 residues. CDR3 sequence: CAISLQGSYEQYF. CDR3 DNA sequence: TGTGCCATCAGTCTACAGGGTTCCTACGAGCAGTACTTC.

The J gene is TRBJ2-5, the V gene TRBV10-3; D is possibly TRBD1 (5 bases). Per germline, CDR1 ENHRY and CDR2 SYGVKD. V gave up 6 bases and J gave up 3 bases, with 11 bases separating them. CDR3 length: 13 amino acids. As DNA, the CDR3 is TGTGCCATCAGCTGGGGCGGCAAAGAGACCCAGTACTTC. The encoded protein is CAISWGGKETQYF.

The table lists this clonotype with many counts. The rearrangement links TRBV29-1 to TRBJ2-7; 10 nucleotides align to TRBD1. V lost 4 bases, J lost 2 bases, and 5 bases stayed unmatched. Germline lookup yields CDR1 SQVTM and CDR2 ANQGSEA. The CDR3 is 14 residues long. CDR3 coding DNA: TGCAGCGTTGCCGGGACAGGGGTTACCTACGAGCAGTACTTC. Translating gives CSVAGTGVTYEQYF.

Note on this clonotype: This may arise from a read error, as a much more abundant clone is one base away. This chain connects TRBV12-3 or TRBV12-4 to TRBJ1-5; D gene ambiguous. V was cut by 1 base and J by 5 bases, with 6 bases left in between. The CDR3 consists of 13 residues. This CDR3 is CASSLGDHQPQHF. Written as DNA, the CDR3 is TGTGCCAGCAGTTTAGGGGATCATCAGCCCCAGCATTTT.

This clonotype came up a few times. The chain carries TRBV6-5 and TRBJ2-7; possible D gene TRBD2, 6 bases. V was pared by 5 bases and J by 6 bases, with 17 bases between. Germline lookup yields CDR1 MNHEY and CDR2 SVGAGI. The CDR3 covers 14 residues. The CDR3 DNA follows: TGTGCCAGCAGTGACGAGGGGACTGTCGGCGAGCAGTACTTC. It specifies CASSDEGTVGEQYF.

This chain connects TRBV7-6 to TRBJ1-6, with 12 bases fitting TRBD1. From germline, CDR1 is SGHVS and CDR2 FNYEAQ. Losses at the gene ends were 5 bases for V and 9 bases for J; bases not matched to a gene: 11. The CDR3 runs 17 residues. The CDR3 loop reads CASSGTGGDEYGSPLHF. In nucleotides, the CDR3 is TGTGCCAGCAGCGGGACAGGGGGCGACGAATATGGTTCACCCCTCCACTTT.

This clonotype was found many times. The CDR3: CATSDYRANYGYTF. In DNA form, the CDR3 reads TGTGCCACCAGTGATTACCGAGCTAACTATGGCTACACCTTC. The V and J genes are TRBV24-1 and TRBJ1-2; D is uncertain. The CDR3 has 14 residues. Deletions cut 2 bases from V and 0 bases from J, with 6 bases between. The germline V gene encodes CDR1 KGHDR and CDR2 SFDVKD.

CDR3 protein: CASSPIEETQYF. The CDR3, as DNA: TGTGCCAGCTCACCAATCGAGGAGACCCAGTACTTC. The chain links TRBV25-1 to TRBJ2-5; D ambiguous. V was clipped by 8 bases and J by 5 bases, with 12 bases between them. CDR3 length: 12 residues. The germline CDR1 and CDR2 sequences are MGHDK and SYGVNS.

This clonotype was picked up one time. This chain uses TRBV29-1 with TRBJ1-3; possibly TRBD1 for D (6 bases). The V end was cut by 7 bases, the J end by 0 bases, with 13 bases between. The CDR3 runs to 14 residues. Germline loops: CDR1 SQVTM, CDR2 ANQGSEA. Here the CDR3 reads CSGDGTHSGNTIYF. In DNA form, the CDR3 reads TGCAGCGGGGACGGGACACACTCTGGAAACACCATATATTTT.

This sequence joins TRBV20-1 and TRBJ1-6, with D tentatively TRBD1 (6 bases). The ends were cut back, 0 bases at V and 10 bases at J, with 13 bases in the middle. CDR1 is DFQATT and CDR2 is SNEGSKA in the germline V gene (reference sequence). The CDR3 length is 14 residues. The chain's CDR3 is CSAREEGVRSPLHF. CDR3 nucleotides: TGCAGTGCTAGAGAGGAGGGGGTTAGATCACCCCTCCACTTT.

V is TRBV29-1 and J is TRBJ2-7, with 8 nucleotides matching TRBD2. The V gene's germline CDR1 is SQVTM and CDR2 ANQGSEA. The CDR3 spans 19 residues. Losses at the gene ends were 1 base for V and 2 bases for J; bases not matched to a gene: 19. In DNA form, the CDR3 reads TGCAGCGTTGAAGCCCGGACTAGCAGAACCGGGACACACACCTACGAGCAGTACTTC. Translation gives CSVEARTSRTGTHTYEQYF.

V usage is TRBV13 and J usage is TRBJ2-5; the match to TRBD2 covers 8 bases. CDR1 and CDR2 (germline): PRHDT, FYEKMQ (reference sequence). V dropped 5 bases and J dropped 5; count of bases not matched to a gene: 10. This CDR3 is built from 15 residues. In DNA form, the CDR3 reads TGTGCCAGCAGCGTAGCCGGGGGGGCCGGGGAGACCCAGTACTTC. Translation gives CASSVAGGAGETQYF.

This clonotype turned up a few times. The CDR3 DNA reads as TGCAGTGCTGGTAGGACAGGGGGCAATCAGCCCCAGCATTTT. Translated: CSAGRTGGNQPQHF. This chain connects TRBV20-1 to TRBJ1-5, with 9 bases identical to TRBD1. V lost 5 bases, J lost 2 bases, and 4 bases stayed unmatched. Germline CDR1 and CDR2: DFQATT and SNEGSKA (reference sequence). There are 14 residues in the CDR3.

The chain joins TRBV2 to TRBJ2-5; D gene ambiguous. The CDR3 spans 13 residues. Looked up from germline, CDR1 is SNHLY and CDR2 is FYNNEI. V was pared by 4 bases and J by 4 bases, with 10 bases between. CDR3 sequence: CASSGGNGETQYF. The CDR3 coding sequence is TGTGCCAGCAGTGGTGGGAACGGAGAGACCCAGTACTTC.